These 24 T cell receptor beta chains originate from one sample sequenced in a study of T cells in Graves' hyperthyroidism and ophthalmopathy. The investigators amplified TCR beta CDR3 regions from RNA transcripts. The HTBI set primed first-round TCR CDR3 RT-PCR. MiXCR, applied by TCRdb to the multiplex PCR reads, yields one record per CDR3 protein. The data show some 500,000 distinct CDR3 sequences, with roughly a sixth seen just once and around 32% held by the top ten. The sequencing input was blood. The receptors come from a woman aged 30 to 39 with Graves' ophthalmopathy.

This sequence joins TRBV4-3 and TRBJ2-1, with 10 bases that match TRBD2. The trim removed 0 bases at V and 6 bases at J, leaving 8 bases unmatched. The CDR3 length is 17 residues. Germline CDR1 is LGHNA and CDR2 is YSLEER. CDR3 amino acids: CASSQDLELAGVNEQFF. CDR3 in DNA: TGCGCCAGCAGCCAAGATCTCGAGCTAGCGGGAGTCAATGAGCAGTTCTTC.

A note on this clonotype: This may come from a read error, since a much larger clone is one base off. The chain has TRBV28 and TRBJ1-2; D unclear. Germline values: CDR1 MDHEN, CDR2 SYDVKM. The CDR3 consists of 13 residues. The CDR3 is CASSPVLNYGCTF. Written as DNA, the CDR3 is TGTGCCAGCAGTCCGGTCTTAAACTATGGCTGCACCTTC.

This chain uses TRBV27 with TRBJ2-1; either TRBD1 or TRBD2 may fit D (5 bases each). V lost 3 bases and J 5 bases, leaving 17 bases between the germline ends. This CDR3 spans 16 amino acids. Germline-derived CDR1 and CDR2 are MNHEY and SMNVEV (reference sequence). CDR3 DNA sequence: TGTGCCAGCAGTTTTCAGCCCGGGACCAAGCACAATGAGCAGTTCTTC. Translated: CASSFQPGTKHNEQFF.

This clonotype was detected once. The chain joins TRBV19 to TRBJ2-7; TRBD1 aligns across 8 bases. The junction had 6 bases not matched to a gene; V was cut back by 1 base and J by 4 bases. The CDR3 is 15 residues long. The germline V gene encodes CDR1 LNHDA and CDR2 SQIVND (reference sequence). This CDR3 reads CASSIGFRTGYEQYF. The CDR3 DNA reads as TGTGCCAGTAGTATAGGATTCCGGACAGGGTACGAGCAGTACTTC.

This clonotype occurred many times. The chain employs TRBV20-1 and TRBJ2-7; 7 bases are shared with TRBD2. This CDR3 contains 14 residues. Germline values: CDR1 DFQATT, CDR2 SNEGSKA (reference sequence). Losses at the gene ends were 2 bases for V and 2 bases for J; bases not matched to a gene: 6. CDR3 nucleotide sequence: TGCAGTGCTAGAAGCCAGCGGGGCCCCTACGAGCAGTACTTC. Translation gives CSARSQRGPYEQYF.

The CDR3 DNA reads TGCAGCGTTGAGGCAGAGACTCTAAACATTCAGTACTTC. This translates into CSVEAETLNIQYF. V usage is TRBV29-1 and J usage is TRBJ2-4; no reliable D call. The CDR3 sequence is 13 residues long. Germline V gene lookup returns CDR1 SQVTM and CDR2 ANQGSEA. Trimming took off 3 bases at V and 6 bases at J, with 12 bases between the two ends. Looking up the rest from reference TRBV29-1 and TRBJ2-4 gives the full variable domain: SAVISQKPSRDICQRGTSLTIQCQVDSQVTMMFWYRQQPGQSLTLIATANQGSEATYESGFVIDKFPISRPNLTFSTLTVSNMSPEDSSIYLCSVEAETLNIQYFGAGTRLSVL.

The chain couples TRBV5-1 to TRBJ1-6; TRBD1 matches at 8 bases. The CDR3 has 13 residues. The V segment lost 4 bases and the J segment 9 bases; nucleotides outside the gene matches: 3. Germline lookup yields CDR1 SGHRS and CDR2 YFSETQ. In DNA, the CDR3 is TGCGCCAGCAGCGAGACAGGGGTTTCACCCCTCCACTTT. Translating gives CASSETGVSPLHF.

There are a few counts of this clonotype. J is TRBJ1-5 and V is TRBV20-1; 7 positions match TRBD1. V was clipped by 3 bases and J by 3 bases; unmatched bases: 8. Germline V lookup: CDR1 DFQATT, CDR2 SNEGSKA (reference sequence). CDR3 length: 15 amino acids. CDR3 in amino acids: CSASQGGLFNQPQHF. In nucleotides, the CDR3 is TGCAGTGCTAGTCAAGGGGGCCTTTTCAATCAGCCCCAGCATTTT.

This clonotype has just a few counts. This chain joins TRBV28 and TRBJ1-4, with 9 bases fitting TRBD1. CDR1 MDHEN and CDR2 SYDVKM come from the germline V gene. V shed 5 bases and J 8 bases; nucleotides not matched to a gene: 6. The CDR3 is made up of 14 amino acids. The CDR3 loop is CASSQDRGSEKLFF. In DNA form, the CDR3 reads TGTGCCAGCAGTCAGGACAGGGGATCGGAAAAACTGTTTTTT.

This chain joins TRBV7-9 and TRBJ2-3; TRBD1 aligns across 12 bases. This CDR3 contains 14 residues. J lost 6 bases, V lost 11 bases, and 9 bases had no gene match. Germline lookup yields CDR1 SEHNR and CDR2 FQNEAQ (reference sequence). This CDR3 is CAVMPGQGADTQYF. CDR3 DNA: TGTGCCGTAATGCCGGGACAGGGGGCTGATACGCAGTATTTT.

This clonotype occurred a few times. The J gene is TRBJ2-7, the V gene TRBV19; no reliable D call. The CDR3 runs 14 residues. V was clipped by 2 bases and J by 3 bases, with 11 bases between them. Germline V lookup: CDR1 LNHDA, CDR2 SQIVND (reference sequence). CDR3 coding DNA: TGTGCCAGTAGTATAACTAATAGACTCTACGAGCAGTACTTC. The encoded protein is CASSITNRLYEQYF.

This clonotype has a handful of counts. The chain couples TRBV20-1 to TRBJ2-3, with D unclear. Germline CDR1 reads DFQATT; CDR2 reads SNEGSKA (reference sequence). The CDR3 is made up of 20 amino acids. V was cut by 2 bases and J by 2 bases, with 29 bases left in between. CDR3 coding DNA: TGCAGTGCTAGACCGTTTGGGGTCGGACGAACACTGGGGAACACAGATACGCAGTATTTT. This gives the protein CSARPFGVGRTLGNTDTQYF.

The chain recombines TRBV29-1 with TRBJ2-7, with TRBD2 matching over 11 bases. With V trimmed by 7 bases and J by 5 bases, 7 bases remained unmatched. The CDR3 length is 13 residues. Looked up from germline, CDR1 is SQVTM and CDR2 is ANQGSEA. CDR3: CSAGGTSGNEQYF. In DNA form, the CDR3 reads TGCAGCGCCGGGGGGACTAGCGGAAACGAGCAGTACTTC.

This clonotype was seen at least ten times. The chain uses TRBV30 and TRBJ2-7; 9 bases are shared with TRBD2. This CDR3 region has 14 residues. The germline gives CDR1 GTSNPN, CDR2 SVGIG (reference sequence). V was pared by 2 bases and J by 6 bases, with 8 bases of the junction left unmatched. The CDR3, as DNA: TGTGCCTGGAGTTTAGGGACTAGCTTTGCCGAGCAGTACTTC. Protein product: CAWSLGTSFAEQYF.

This clonotype was seen ten or more times. The CDR3 here is CALEDRMNTEAFF. The CDR3 DNA follows: TGTGCCTTGGAAGACAGAATGAACACTGAAGCTTTCTTT. V gene TRBV30 combines with J gene TRBJ1-1; D perhaps matches TRBD1 (5 bases). Germline CDR1 and CDR2: GTSNPN and SVGIG (reference sequence). Trimming stripped 7 bases from V and 0 bases from J, with 12 bases between. The CDR3 covers 13 residues.

This clonotype has a count of ten or more. The V call is TRBV20-1, the J call TRBJ2-7; 9 bases are shared with TRBD1. V gave up 0 bases and J gave up 4 bases; unmatched junction bases: 13. Germline V CDR1 and CDR2: DFQATT, SNEGSKA (reference sequence). The CDR3 is made up of 17 amino acids. The CDR3 spells CSARDLGVGTGSYEQYF. The CDR3 DNA is TGCAGTGCTAGAGATCTCGGAGTAGGGACAGGGTCATACGAGCAGTACTTC.

The sample holds many counts of this clonotype. Here the CDR3 DNA reads TGCAGCGGGGGGGGGACTAGCGGGATGGAGCAGTACTTC. Its translation is CSGGGTSGMEQYF. V gene TRBV29-1 combines with J gene TRBJ2-7; the match to TRBD2 covers 13 bases. This CDR3 is built from 13 residues. V was clipped by 7 bases and J by 7 bases; unmatched bases: 7. CDR1 SQVTM and CDR2 ANQGSEA come from the germline V gene.

The chain uses TRBV19 and TRBJ1-5; 7 bases line up with TRBD1. V gave up 3 bases and J gave up 7 bases; unmatched junction bases: 9. CDR1 and CDR2 (germline): LNHDA, SQIVND (reference sequence). This CDR3 is 15 amino acids long. The CDR3 region is CASSIGTAEWQPQHF. The CDR3 DNA reads TGTGCCAGTAGTATTGGGACAGCGGAATGGCAGCCCCAGCATTTT.

The chain links TRBV20-1 to TRBJ2-3; TRBD2 might be the D (5 bases). Germline CDR1 is DFQATT and CDR2 is SNEGSKA (reference sequence). This CDR3 has 16 residues. V gave up 5 bases and J gave up 0 bases, with 18 bases separating them. The CDR3 sequence is CSASPPRTPSTDTQYF. The CDR3 bases are TGCAGTGCTTCCCCCCCCCGGACTCCTAGCACAGATACGCAGTATTTT.

The J gene is TRBJ2-7, the V gene TRBV7-9; D ambiguous. V lost 1 base to trimming and J lost 6 bases, with 7 bases between them. Germline loops: CDR1 SEHNR, CDR2 FQNEAQ (reference sequence). This CDR3 region has 12 residues. CDR3 sequence: CASSLGDTEQYF. CDR3 nucleotide sequence: TGTGCCAGCAGCTTAGGGGATACCGAGCAGTACTTC.

This clonotype was found many times. The rearrangement links TRBV11-3 to TRBJ2-2; no firm D call. CDR1 SGHNT and CDR2 YENEEA come from the germline V gene. The ends were cut back, 0 bases at V and 7 bases at J, with 6 bases in the middle. CDR3 length equals 13 residues. The chain's CDR3 is CASSLESRGELFF. DNA of the CDR3: TGTGCCAGCAGCTTAGAATCCCGCGGGGAGCTGTTTTTT.

This clonotype was counted many times. The chain links TRBV11-2 to TRBJ2-3; TRBD1 matches 8 bases. The junction had 5 bases not matched to a gene; V was cut back by 3 bases and J by 6 bases. Germline CDR1 SGHAT, CDR2 FQNNGV. This CDR3 has 14 amino acids. The CDR3 DNA is TGTGCCAGCAGCTTCCGGACAGGGCGCGATACGCAGTATTTT. Translating it yields CASSFRTGRDTQYF.

This clonotype came up many times. This chain uses TRBV12-3 or TRBV12-4 with TRBJ1-2; D remains unclear. Between the trimmed V and J ends, which lost 3 bases and 6 bases, there was a span of 8 bases. The CDR3 is made up of 12 amino acids. CDR3 loop: CASSLGPDGYTF. The CDR3 nucleotides read TGTGCCAGCAGTTTGGGTCCGGATGGCTACACCTTC.

This clonotype was recorded many times. The chain is built from TRBV5-1 and TRBJ1-1; 9 bases fit TRBD1. CDR3 length: 14 amino acids. The germline gives CDR1 SGHRS, CDR2 YFSETQ. Trimming removed 2 bases from V and 3 bases from J; junction bases left unmatched: 2. CDR3 nucleotide sequence: TGCGCCAGCAGCTTACAGGGGGCAGACACTGAAGCTTTCTTT. It specifies CASSLQGADTEAFF.